This paragraph covers one T cell receptor (beta chain) sequence. The record originates from a study of T cells after yellow fever vaccination. TCRdb re-called the 5' RACE reads through MiXCR, storing one row per CDR3 protein. The sample includes around 200,000 distinct CDR3 sequences, approximately 10% of them seen just once. Germline loops: CDR1 SGHVS, CDR2 FQNEAQ. Trimming removed 6 bases at V and 7 bases at J, with 13 bases between. The length of the CDR3 is 12 residues. This receptor was taken from a man aged 18 to 29 who received the YFV17D yellow fever vaccine. Sequences were derived from CD8+ T cells sorted from PBMCs, sampled 15 days after the yellow fever booster vaccination. The chain employs TRBV7-8 and TRBJ2-7; D is possibly TRBD2 (6 bases). The CDR3 nucleotides read TGTGCCAGCAGTTCGGACGGAGGGGAGCAGTACTTC. Encoded protein: CASSSDGGEQYF.